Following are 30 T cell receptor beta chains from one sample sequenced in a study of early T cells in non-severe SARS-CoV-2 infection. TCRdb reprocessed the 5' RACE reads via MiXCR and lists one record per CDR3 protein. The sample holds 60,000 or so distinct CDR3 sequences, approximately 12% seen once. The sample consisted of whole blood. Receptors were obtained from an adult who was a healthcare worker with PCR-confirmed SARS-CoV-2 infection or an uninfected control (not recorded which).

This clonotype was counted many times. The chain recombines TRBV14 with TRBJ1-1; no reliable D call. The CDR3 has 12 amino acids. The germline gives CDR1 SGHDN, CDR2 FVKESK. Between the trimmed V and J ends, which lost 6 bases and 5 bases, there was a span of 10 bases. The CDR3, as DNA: TGTGCCAGCAGTTGGGTGGGGACTGAAGCTTTCTTT. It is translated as CASSWVGTEAFF.

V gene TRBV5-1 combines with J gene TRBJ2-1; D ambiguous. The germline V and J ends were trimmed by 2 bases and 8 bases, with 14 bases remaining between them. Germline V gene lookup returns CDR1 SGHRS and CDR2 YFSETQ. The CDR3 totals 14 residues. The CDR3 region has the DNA TGCGCCAGCAGCTTAATGAGACTTGGAGATGAGCAGTTCTTC. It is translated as CASSLMRLGDEQFF.

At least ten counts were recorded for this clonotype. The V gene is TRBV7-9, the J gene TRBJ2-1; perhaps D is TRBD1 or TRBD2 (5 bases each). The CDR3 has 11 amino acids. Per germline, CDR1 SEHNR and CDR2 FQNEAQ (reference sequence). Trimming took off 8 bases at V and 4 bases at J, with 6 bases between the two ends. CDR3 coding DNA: TGTGCCAGCGGGGGTTACAATGAGCAGTTCTTC. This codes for CASGGYNEQFF.

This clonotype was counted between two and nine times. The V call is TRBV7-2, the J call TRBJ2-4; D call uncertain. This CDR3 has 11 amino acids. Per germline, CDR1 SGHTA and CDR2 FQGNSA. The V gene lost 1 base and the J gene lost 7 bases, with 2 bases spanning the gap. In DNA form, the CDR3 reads TGTGCCAGCAGCTTAGTCAACATTCAGTACTTC. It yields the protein CASSLVNIQYF. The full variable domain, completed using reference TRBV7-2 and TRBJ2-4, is GAGVSQSPSNKVTEKGKDVELRCDPISGHTALYWYRQSLGQGLEFLIYFQGNSAPDKSGLPSDRFSAERTGGSVSTLTIQRTQQEDSAVYLCASSLVNIQYFGAGTRLSVL.

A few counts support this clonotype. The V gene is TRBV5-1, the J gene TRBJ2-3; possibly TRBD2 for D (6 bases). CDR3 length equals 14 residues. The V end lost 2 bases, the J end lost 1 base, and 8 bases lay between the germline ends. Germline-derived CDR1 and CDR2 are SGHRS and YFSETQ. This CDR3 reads CASSFGGRTDTQYF. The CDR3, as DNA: TGCGCCAGCAGCTTCGGGGGACGCACAGATACGCAGTATTTT.

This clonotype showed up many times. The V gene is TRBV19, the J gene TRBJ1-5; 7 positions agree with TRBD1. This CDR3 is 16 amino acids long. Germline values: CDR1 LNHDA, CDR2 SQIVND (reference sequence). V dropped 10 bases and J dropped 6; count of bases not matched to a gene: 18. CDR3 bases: TGTGCCACCTCCGGACAAATAAACAGGGGAATTCAGCCCCAGCATTTT. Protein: CATSGQINRGIQPQHF. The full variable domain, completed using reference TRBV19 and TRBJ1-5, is DGGITQSPKYLFRKEGQNVTLSCEQNLNHDAMYWYRQDPGQGLRLIYYSQIVNDFQKGDIAEGYSVSREKKESFPLTVTSAQKNPTAFYLCATSGQINRGIQPQHFGDGTRLSIL.

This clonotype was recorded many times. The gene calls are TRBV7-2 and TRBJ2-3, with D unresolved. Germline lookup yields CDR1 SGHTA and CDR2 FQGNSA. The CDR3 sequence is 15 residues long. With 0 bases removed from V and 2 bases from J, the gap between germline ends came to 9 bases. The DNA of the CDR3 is TGTGCCAGCAGCTTAGCCCGACAATACACAGATACGCAGTATTTT. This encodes CASSLARQYTDTQYF. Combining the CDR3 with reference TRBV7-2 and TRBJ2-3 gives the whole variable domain GAGVSQSPSNKVTEKGKDVELRCDPISGHTALYWYRQSLGQGLEFLIYFQGNSAPDKSGLPSDRFSAERTGGSVSTLTIQRTQQEDSAVYLCASSLARQYTDTQYFGPGTRLTVL.

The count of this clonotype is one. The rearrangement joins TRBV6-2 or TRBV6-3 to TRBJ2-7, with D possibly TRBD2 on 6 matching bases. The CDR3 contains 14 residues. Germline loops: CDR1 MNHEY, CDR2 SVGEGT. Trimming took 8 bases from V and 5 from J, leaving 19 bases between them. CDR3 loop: CASRRESRHDEQYF. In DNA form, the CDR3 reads TGTGCCAGCCGCCGGGAGAGCCGGCACGACGAGCAGTACTTC.

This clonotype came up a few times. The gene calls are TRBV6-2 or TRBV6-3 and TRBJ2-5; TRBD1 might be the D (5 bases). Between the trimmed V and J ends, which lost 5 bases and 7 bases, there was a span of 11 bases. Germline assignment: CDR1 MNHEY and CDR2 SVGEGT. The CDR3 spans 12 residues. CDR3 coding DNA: TGTGCCAGCAGTGACAGTAAGGGGACCCAGTACTTC. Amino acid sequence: CASSDSKGTQYF.

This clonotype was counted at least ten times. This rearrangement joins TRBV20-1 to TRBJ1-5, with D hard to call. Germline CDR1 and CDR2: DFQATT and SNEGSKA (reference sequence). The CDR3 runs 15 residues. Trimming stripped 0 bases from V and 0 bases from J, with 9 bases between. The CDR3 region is CSARDRTASNQPQHF. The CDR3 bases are TGCAGTGCTAGAGATAGAACAGCTAGCAATCAGCCCCAGCATTTT.

CDR3 sequence: CASSEGQLYGYTF. The CDR3 DNA reads as TGTGCCAGCAGTGAAGGGCAGCTCTATGGCTACACCTTC. The chain is built from TRBV2 and TRBJ1-2; D gene unclear. The CDR3 covers 13 residues. V dropped 1 base and J dropped 4 bases, with 7 bases sitting between them. The germline CDR1 and CDR2 sequences are SNHLY and FYNNEI.

This CDR3 is CSAPSEGTDTQYF. CDR3 DNA: TGCAGTGCCCCTTCCGAGGGCACAGATACGCAGTATTTT. The V gene is TRBV20-1, the J gene TRBJ2-3; D uncertain. In germline, CDR1 is DFQATT, CDR2 SNEGSKA (reference sequence). The V and J ends lost 6 bases and 1 base respectively, with 11 bases between them. The length of the CDR3 is 13 residues.

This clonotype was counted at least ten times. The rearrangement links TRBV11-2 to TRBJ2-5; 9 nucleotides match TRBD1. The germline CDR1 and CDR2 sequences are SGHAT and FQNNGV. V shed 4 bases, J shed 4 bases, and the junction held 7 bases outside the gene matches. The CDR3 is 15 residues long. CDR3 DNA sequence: TGTGCCAGCAGCTCACAGGGGGCGTTAAGAGAGACCCAGTACTTC. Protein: CASSSQGALRETQYF.

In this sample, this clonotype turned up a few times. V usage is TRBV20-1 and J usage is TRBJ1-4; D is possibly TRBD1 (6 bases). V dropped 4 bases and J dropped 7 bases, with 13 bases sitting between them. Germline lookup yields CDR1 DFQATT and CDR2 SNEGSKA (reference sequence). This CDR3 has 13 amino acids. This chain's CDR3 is CSAITGGSEKLFF. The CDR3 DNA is TGCAGTGCTATTACCGGGGGCAGTGAAAAACTGTTTTTT.

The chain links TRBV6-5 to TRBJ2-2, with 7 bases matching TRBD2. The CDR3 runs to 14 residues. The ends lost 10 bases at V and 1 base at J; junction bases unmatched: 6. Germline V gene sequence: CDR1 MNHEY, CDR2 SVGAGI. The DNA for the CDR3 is TGTGCCACCCACTGGGGGGGGAACACCGGGGAGCTGTTTTTT. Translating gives CATHWGGNTGELFF.

The CDR3 protein is CASRPQGSYEQYF. CDR3 nucleotide sequence: TGTGCCAGCAGACCGCAGGGCTCCTACGAGCAGTACTTC. The chain has TRBV12-3 or TRBV12-4 and TRBJ2-7, with D possibly TRBD1 on 5 matching bases. V dropped 6 bases and J dropped 0 bases, with 9 bases sitting between them. The CDR3 loop spans 13 amino acids.

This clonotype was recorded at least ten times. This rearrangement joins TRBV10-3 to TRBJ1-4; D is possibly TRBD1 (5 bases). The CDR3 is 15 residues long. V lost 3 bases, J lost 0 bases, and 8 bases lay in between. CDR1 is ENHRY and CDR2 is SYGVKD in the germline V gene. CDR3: CAISEGTATNEKLFF. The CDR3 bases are TGTGCCATCAGTGAAGGGACTGCAACTAATGAAAAACTGTTTTTT.

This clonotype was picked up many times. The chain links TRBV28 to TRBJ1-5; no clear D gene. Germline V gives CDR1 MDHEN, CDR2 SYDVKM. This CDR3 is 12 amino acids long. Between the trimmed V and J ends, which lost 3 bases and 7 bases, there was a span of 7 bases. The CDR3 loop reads CASSLGGQPQHF. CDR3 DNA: TGTGCCAGCAGTTTGGGAGGGCAGCCCCAGCATTTT.

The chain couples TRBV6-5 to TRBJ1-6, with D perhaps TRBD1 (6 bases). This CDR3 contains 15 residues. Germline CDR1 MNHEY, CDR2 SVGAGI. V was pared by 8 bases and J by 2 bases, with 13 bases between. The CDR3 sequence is CASGGATAYNSPLHF. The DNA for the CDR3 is TGTGCCAGCGGGGGGGCCACAGCCTATAATTCACCCCTCCACTTT.

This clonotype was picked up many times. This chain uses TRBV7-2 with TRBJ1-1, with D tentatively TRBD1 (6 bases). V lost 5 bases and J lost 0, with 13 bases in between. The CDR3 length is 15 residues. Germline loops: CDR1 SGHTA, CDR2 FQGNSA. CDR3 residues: CASSPRGGLNTEAFF. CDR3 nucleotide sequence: TGTGCCAGCAGCCCCCGCGGGGGCCTGAACACTGAAGCTTTCTTT.

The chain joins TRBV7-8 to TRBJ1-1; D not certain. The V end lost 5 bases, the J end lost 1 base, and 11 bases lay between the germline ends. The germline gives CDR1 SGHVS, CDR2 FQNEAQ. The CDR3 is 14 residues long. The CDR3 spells CASSPTPGNTEAFF. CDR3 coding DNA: TGTGCCAGCAGCCCGACTCCAGGGAACACTGAAGCTTTCTTT.

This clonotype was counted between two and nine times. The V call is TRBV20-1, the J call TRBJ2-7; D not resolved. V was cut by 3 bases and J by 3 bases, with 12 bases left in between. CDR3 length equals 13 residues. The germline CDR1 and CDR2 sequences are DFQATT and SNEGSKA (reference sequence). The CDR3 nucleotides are TGCAGTGCTAGTGGGATTGGGATCTACGAGCAGTACTTC. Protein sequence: CSASGIGIYEQYF.

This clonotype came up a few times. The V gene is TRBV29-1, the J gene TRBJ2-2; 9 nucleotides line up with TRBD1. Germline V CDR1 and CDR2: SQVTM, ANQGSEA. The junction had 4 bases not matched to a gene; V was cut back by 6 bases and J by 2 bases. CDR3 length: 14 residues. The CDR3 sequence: CSVLDRGNTGELFF. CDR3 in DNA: TGCAGCGTCCTGGACAGGGGAAACACCGGGGAGCTGTTTTTT.

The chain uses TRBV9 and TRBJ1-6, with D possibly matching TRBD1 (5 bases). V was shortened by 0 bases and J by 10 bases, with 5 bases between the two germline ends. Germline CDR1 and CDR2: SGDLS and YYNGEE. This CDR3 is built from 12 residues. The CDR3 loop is CASSVEGSPLHF. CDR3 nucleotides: TGTGCCAGCAGCGTAGAGGGGTCACCCCTCCACTTT.

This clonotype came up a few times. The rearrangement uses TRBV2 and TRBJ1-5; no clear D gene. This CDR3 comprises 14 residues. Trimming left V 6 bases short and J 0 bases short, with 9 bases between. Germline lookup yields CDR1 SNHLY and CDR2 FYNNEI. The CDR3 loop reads CASSRHPSNQPQHF. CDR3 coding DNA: TGTGCCAGCAGCCGACACCCTAGCAATCAGCCCCAGCATTTT.

Written as DNA, the CDR3 is TGTGCCAGCAGCTACGGGACGGGCTCGGTGAACACTGAAGCTTTCTTT. Its translation is CASSYGTGSVNTEAFF. The chain is built from TRBV5-6 and TRBJ1-1; maybe TRBD1 (5 bases). Trimming left V 3 bases short and J 0 bases short, with 15 bases between. Germline loops: CDR1 SGHDT, CDR2 YYEEEE. This CDR3 has 16 amino acids.

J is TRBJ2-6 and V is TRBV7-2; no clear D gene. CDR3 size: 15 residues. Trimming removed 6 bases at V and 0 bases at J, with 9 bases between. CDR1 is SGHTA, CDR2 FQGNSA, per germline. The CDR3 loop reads CASRLKSSGANVLTF. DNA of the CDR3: TGTGCCAGCAGACTAAAAAGCTCTGGGGCCAACGTCCTGACTTTC.

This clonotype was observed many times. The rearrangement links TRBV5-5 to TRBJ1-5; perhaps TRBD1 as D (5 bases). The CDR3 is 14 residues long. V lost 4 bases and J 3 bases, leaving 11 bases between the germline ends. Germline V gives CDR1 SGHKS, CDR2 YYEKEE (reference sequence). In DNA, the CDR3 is TGTGCCAGCAGCCACCCAGGGTTCAATCAGCCCCAGCATTTT. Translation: CASSHPGFNQPQHF.

CDR3 DNA: TGTGCCAGCAGTCCTACGGGACAGGGGAGACATGGCTACACCTTC. It is translated as CASSPTGQGRHGYTF. The chain couples TRBV28 to TRBJ1-2; 10 bases map to TRBD1. This CDR3 has 15 amino acids. The V segment lost 5 bases and the J segment 6 bases; nucleotides outside the gene matches: 9. Germline V CDR1 and CDR2: MDHEN, SYDVKM.

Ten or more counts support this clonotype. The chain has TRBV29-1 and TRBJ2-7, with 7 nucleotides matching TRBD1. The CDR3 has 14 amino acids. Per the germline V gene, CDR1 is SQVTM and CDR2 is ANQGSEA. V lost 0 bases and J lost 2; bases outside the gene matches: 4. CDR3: CSVEDRGNTYEQYF. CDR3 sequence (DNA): TGCAGCGTTGAAGACAGGGGGAATACCTACGAGCAGTACTTC.